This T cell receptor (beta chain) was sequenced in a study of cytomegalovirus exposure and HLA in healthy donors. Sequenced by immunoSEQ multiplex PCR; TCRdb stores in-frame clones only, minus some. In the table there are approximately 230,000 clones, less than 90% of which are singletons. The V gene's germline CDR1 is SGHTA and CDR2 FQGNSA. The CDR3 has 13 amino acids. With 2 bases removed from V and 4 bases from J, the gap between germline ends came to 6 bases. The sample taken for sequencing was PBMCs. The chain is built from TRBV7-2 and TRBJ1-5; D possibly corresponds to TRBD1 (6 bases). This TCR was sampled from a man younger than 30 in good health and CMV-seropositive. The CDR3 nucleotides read TGTGCCAGCAGCTTAAGGGGGAATCAGCCCCAGCATTTT. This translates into CASSLRGNQPQHF. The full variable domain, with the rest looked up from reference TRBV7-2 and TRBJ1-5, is GAGVSQSPSNKVTEKGKDVELRCDPISGHTALYWYRQSLGQGLEFLIYFQGNSAPDKSGLPSDRFSAERTGGSVSTLTIQRTQQEDSAVYLCASSLRGNQPQHFGDGTRLSIL.